The 20 T cell receptor beta chains reported below all come from one sample, sequenced in a study of blood T cell repertoires in COVID-19. Clones were read by immunoSEQ multiplex PCR, and TCRdb kept only the in-frame ones, dropping some. Seen here are about 120,000 clones, roughly nine tenths observed once, and the top ten hold 7.7%. The sequencing input was peripheral blood. The receptors stem from a human donor in a cohort sampled during active COVID-19.

This chain joins TRBV18 and TRBJ2-1; TRBD1 matches 8 bases. The V and J ends lost 4 bases and 6 bases, in that order; junction bases with no gene match: 5. Germline V CDR1 and CDR2: KGHSH, LQKENI. The CDR3 is 14 residues long. CDR3 in DNA: TGTGCCAGCTCACACGGACAGGGACCCAATGAGCAGTTCTTC. This gives the protein CASSHGQGPNEQFF. The whole variable domain, filled in from reference TRBV18 and TRBJ2-1, reads NAGVMQNPRHLVRRRGQEARLRCSPMKGHSHVYWYRQLPEEGLKFMVYLQKENIIDESGMPKERFSAEFPKEGPSILRIQQVVRGDSAAYFCASSHGQGPNEQFFGPGTRLTVL.

This clone appeared a single time. V and J are TRBV6-6 and TRBJ2-7; 13 positions agree with TRBD2. There are 15 residues in the CDR3. V trimming: 6 bases; J trimming: 4 bases; junction bases outside the gene matches: 6. Looked up from germline, CDR1 is MNHNY and CDR2 is SVGAGI (reference sequence). CDR3 residues: CASSTLAGGNYEQYF. For the CDR3, the DNA is TGTGCCAGCAGCACACTAGCGGGGGGGAATTACGAGCAGTACTTC.

This rearrangement joins TRBV18 to TRBJ1-1; D gene unclear. Trimming shortened V by 3 bases and J by 1 base, and 12 bases separated the two germline ends. Germline V gene sequence: CDR1 KGHSH, CDR2 LQKENI. CDR3 length: 15 amino acids. This CDR3 is CASSPFPRENTEAFF. CDR3 in DNA: TGTGCCAGCTCACCCTTCCCCCGAGAGAACACTGAAGCTTTCTTT.

This chain joins TRBV7-2 and TRBJ2-5; TRBD2 matches 14 bases. V gave up 3 bases and J gave up 5 bases; unmatched junction bases: 8. The CDR3 extends over 17 amino acids. From germline, CDR1 is SGHTA and CDR2 FQGNSA. The DNA of the CDR3 is TGTGCCAGCAGCTTGGGACTAGCGGGAGCGGGGCAGGAGACCCAGTACTTC. Protein product: CASSLGLAGAGQETQYF.

The V and J genes are TRBV21-1 and TRBJ2-1; TRBD2, as called in the table, went unchecked against the DNA. TRBV21-1 is designated a pseudogene. CDR3 length equals 16 residues. This chain's CDR3 is CASSKGGGSDYNEQFF. CDR3 nucleotides: TGTGCCAGCAGCAAAGGGGGAGGGTCGGACTACAATGAGCAGTTCTTC.

V is TRBV29-1 and J is TRBJ2-7, with D tentatively TRBD2 (5 bases). This CDR3 has 13 residues. The germline V and J ends were trimmed by 3 bases and 6 bases, with 15 bases remaining between them. CDR1 SQVTM and CDR2 ANQGSEA come from the germline V gene. The CDR3 is CSVDRGTSAEQYF. CDR3 nucleotide sequence: TGCAGCGTTGACCGGGGTACCTCGGCCGAGCAGTACTTC.

This clone was counted once. This chain uses TRBV28 with TRBJ1-1; D might be TRBD1 (6 bases). Looked up from germline, CDR1 is MDHEN and CDR2 is SYDVKM. V dropped 4 bases and J dropped 10 bases, with 25 bases sitting between them. CDR3 length: 16 residues. CDR3 sequence reads: CASSSVNSGGPRGAFF. The CDR3 region has the DNA TGTGCCAGCAGTTCGGTTAACTCCGGGGGGCCGCGGGGAGCTTTCTTT.

In nucleotides, the CDR3 is TGTGCCAGCAGCTTCCGTAAATTGAGTTACGAGCAGTACTTC. As protein: CASSFRKLSYEQYF. The J gene is TRBJ2-7, the V gene TRBV7-2; no firm D call. The CDR3 extends over 14 amino acids. Germline V gene lookup returns CDR1 SGHTA and CDR2 FQGNSA. The V end was cut by 3 bases, the J end by 4 bases, with 13 bases between.

This chain joins TRBV11-3 and TRBJ2-7; TRBD2 agrees at 12 bases. Looked up from germline, CDR1 is SGHNT and CDR2 is YENEEA. The length of the CDR3 is 17 residues. Germline trimming cut 0 bases from V and 5 bases from J; bases unmatched to any gene: 8. The DNA for the CDR3 is TGTGCCAGCAGCTTAGATCCCCTAGCGGGAGGGGGGGACGAGCAGTACTTC. This codes for CASSLDPLAGGGDEQYF.

The gene calls are TRBV10-3 and TRBJ1-6; tentative D call: TRBD1 (6 bases). Trimming took 0 bases from V and 7 from J, leaving 13 bases between them. The CDR3 length is 16 residues. In germline, CDR1 is ENHRY, CDR2 SYGVKD. CDR3 coding DNA: TGTGCCATCAGTGAGTCGCTCAGGGGCAAGAATTCACCCCTCCACTTT. Amino acids: CAISESLRGKNSPLHF.

The rearrangement uses TRBV18 and TRBJ1-1; 7 bases match TRBD1. Germline CDR1 KGHSH, CDR2 LQKENI. V trimming: 3 bases; J trimming: 6 bases; junction bases outside the gene matches: 7. The CDR3 runs 14 residues. The CDR3 spells CASSPATGRAEAFF. The DNA for the CDR3 is TGTGCCAGCTCACCTGCGACAGGGCGTGCTGAAGCTTTCTTT.

This sequence joins TRBV20-1 and TRBJ1-4; D ambiguous. V was cut by 3 bases and J by 3 bases, with 8 bases left in between. This CDR3 is built from 13 residues. Germline lookup yields CDR1 DFQATT and CDR2 SNEGSKA (reference sequence). DNA of the CDR3: TGCAGTGCTAGTTTATCGTCTAATGAAAAACTGTTTTTT. This sequence encodes CSASLSSNEKLFF.

This chain uses TRBV18 with TRBJ1-1; 7 bases map to TRBD1. Trimming took 3 bases from V and 1 from J; bases not matched to a gene: 8. The CDR3 consists of 16 residues. The germline gives CDR1 KGHSH, CDR2 LQKENI. The CDR3 nucleotides are TGTGCCAGCTCACCCGCTCTCAGACAGGGGAACACTGAAGCTTTCTTT. It translates to CASSPALRQGNTEAFF.

With respect to this clone: A junction end diverges from the germline sequence, so it may reflect a read error. The gene calls are TRBV5-1 and TRBJ2-2; TRBD1 matches 10 bases. Germline V gene sequence: CDR1 SGHRS, CDR2 YFSETQ. This CDR3 contains 19 residues. The CDR3 loop reads CASSLTPGQGIKVTRELFF. CDR3 in DNA: TGCGCCAGCAGCTTAACGCCGGGACAGGGGATAAAGGTCACCAGGGAGCTGTTTTTT.

This chain joins TRBV7-2 and TRBJ1-5; D not certain. Trimming left V 5 bases short and J 0 bases short, with 11 bases between. Germline CDR1 is SGHTA and CDR2 is FQGNSA. There are 15 residues in the CDR3. CDR3 residues: CASSDGINSNQPQHF. The CDR3 nucleotides read TGTGCCAGCAGCGACGGGATTAATAGCAATCAGCCCCAGCATTTT.

The chain has TRBV19 and TRBJ2-2, with a possible D match to TRBD2 (5 bases). V lost 5 bases and J lost 8, with 12 bases in between. This CDR3 comprises 13 residues. The germline gives CDR1 LNHDA, CDR2 SQIVND (reference sequence). The DNA for the CDR3 is TGTGCCAGTAGTGGGAGAGTGGAAGGGGAGCTGTTTTTT. It encodes CASSGRVEGELFF. Complete variable domain (other parts from reference TRBV19 and TRBJ2-2): DGGITQSPKYLFRKEGQNVTLSCEQNLNHDAMYWYRQDPGQGLRLIYYSQIVNDFQKGDIAEGYSVSREKKESFPLTVTSAQKNPTAFYLCASSGRVEGELFFGEGSRLTVL.

The rearrangement joins TRBV11-3 to TRBJ2-2; tentative D call: TRBD1 (6 bases). Germline lookup yields CDR1 SGHNT and CDR2 YENEEA. The CDR3 sequence is 17 residues long. V lost 5 bases to trimming and J lost 0 bases, with 16 bases between them. As DNA, the CDR3 is TGTGCCAGCAGCCCAGACTTTGGGGGCGCGAACACCGGGGAGCTGTTTTTT. Its translation is CASSPDFGGANTGELFF.

This clone was observed once. The chain couples TRBV19 to TRBJ2-1; D remains ambiguous. CDR3 length: 14 residues. V gave up 7 bases and J gave up 5 bases, with 15 bases separating them. Germline CDR1 and CDR2: LNHDA and SQIVND (reference sequence). CDR3: CASIASPRHNEQFF. In DNA form, the CDR3 reads TGTGCCAGTATTGCATCGCCTAGGCACAATGAGCAGTTCTTC.

J is TRBJ2-7 and V is TRBV2, with 7 bases identical to TRBD1. Losses at the gene ends were 6 bases for V and 3 bases for J; bases not matched to a gene: 5. There are 13 residues in the CDR3. The germline V gene has CDR1 SNHLY and CDR2 FYNNEI. CDR3 protein: CASSRQGRYEQYF. The CDR3 DNA follows: TGTGCCAGCAGCAGACAGGGCCGCTACGAGCAGTACTTC.

The chain employs TRBV3-1 (or the pseudogene TRBV3-2) and TRBJ2-5; 7 bases align to TRBD1. Trimming removed 4 bases from V and 1 base from J; junction bases left unmatched: 6. The CDR3 loop spans 15 amino acids. Germline lookup yields CDR1 LGHDT and CDR2 YNNKEL (reference sequence). The CDR3 sequence: CASSPRQGFQETQYF. The CDR3 bases are TGTGCCAGCAGCCCCAGACAGGGTTTCCAAGAGACCCAGTACTTC.